The 9 T cell receptor beta chains below all came from one sample that was sequenced in a study of blood T cell repertoires in COVID-19. The assay was immunoSEQ multiplex PCR, and TCRdb's table has in-frame clones only and misses some. The data contain 110,000 to 150,000 clones, roughly 80% of them seen just once; the ten biggest clones take up approximately 3.5%. Sequencing was carried out using peripheral blood. These receptors were obtained from a man between 65 and 80 years old who had recovered from COVID-19.

The chain uses TRBV20-1 and TRBJ2-7; D is unresolved. V was shortened by 2 bases and J by 3 bases, with 5 bases between the two germline ends. CDR1 and CDR2 from the germline V gene are DFQATT and SNEGSKA (reference sequence). The CDR3 is made up of 11 amino acids. The CDR3 here is CSARLDYEQYF. CDR3 sequence (DNA): TGCAGTGCTAGACTAGACTACGAGCAGTACTTC.

The chain has TRBV19 and TRBJ2-2; tentatively, D is TRBD1 (7 bases). Germline V gives CDR1 LNHDA, CDR2 SQIVND (reference sequence). V dropped 0 bases and J dropped 9 bases, with 17 bases sitting between them. The CDR3 consists of 16 residues. The CDR3 sequence: CASSIDVPGGSRELFF. CDR3 nucleotides: TGTGCCAGTAGTATAGATGTCCCAGGGGGGAGCCGGGAGCTGTTTTTT.

The V call is TRBV7-9, the J call TRBJ1-2, with D possibly matching TRBD1 (5 bases). V was shortened by 4 bases and J by 3 bases, with 9 bases between the two germline ends. CDR1 is SEHNR, CDR2 FQNEAQ, per germline (reference sequence). This CDR3 comprises 13 residues. The CDR3 sequence is CASSSGGYYGYTF. Written as DNA, the CDR3 is TGTGCCAGCAGCTCGGGGGGGTACTATGGCTACACCTTC.

V and J are TRBV7-9 and TRBJ2-5; 7 nucleotides agree with TRBD2. The germline V gene has CDR1 SEHNR and CDR2 FQNEAQ (reference sequence). The CDR3 is 17 amino acids. V gave up 4 bases and J gave up 5 bases; unmatched junction bases: 16. CDR3 nucleotides: TGTGCCAGCAGCTCTTTCTCTGGTGGGAGGGCCGGGGAGACCCAGTACTTC. Its translation: CASSSFSGGRAGETQYF.

The rearrangement joins TRBV18 to TRBJ1-3, with TRBD1 identical over 8 bases. The J segment lost 8 bases and the V segment lost 4 bases, leaving 10 bases of the junction unmatched. CDR1 and CDR2 (germline): KGHSH, LQKENI. The CDR3 runs 15 residues. The CDR3 spells CASSQGQGGVYTIYF. Here the CDR3 DNA reads TGTGCCAGCTCACAAGGACAGGGCGGTGTATACACCATATATTTT.

The V and J genes are TRBV7-6 and TRBJ2-1; tentative D call: TRBD2 (7 bases). From germline, CDR1 is SGHVS and CDR2 FNYEAQ. V was shortened by 7 bases and J by 5 bases, with 18 bases between the two germline ends. The CDR3 is 15 residues long. The CDR3 is CASTPRGAADNEQFF. The CDR3 nucleotides read TGTGCCAGCACCCCTCGGGGGGCGGCTGACAATGAGCAGTTCTTC.

The chain couples TRBV6-2 or TRBV6-3 to TRBJ2-1; D perhaps matches TRBD2 (6 bases). Germline values: CDR1 MNHEY, CDR2 SVGEGT. This CDR3 is 11 amino acids long. The V end was cut by 5 bases, the J end by 9 bases, with 8 bases between. The CDR3 DNA sequence: TGTGCCAGCAGTCTGGGGGGTGAGCAGTTCTTC. This gives the protein CASSLGGEQFF.

The rearrangement joins TRBV5-4 to TRBJ2-7; 9 bases agree with TRBD2. Germline V gene sequence: CDR1 SGHNT, CDR2 YYREEE (reference sequence). This CDR3 spans 15 amino acids. V gave up 4 bases and J gave up 2 bases; unmatched junction bases: 7. The CDR3 is CASSSSGGRTYEQYF. The CDR3 DNA reads as TGTGCCAGCAGCAGTAGCGGGGGCCGTACCTACGAGCAGTACTTC.

The V gene is TRBV2, the J gene TRBJ1-1; 7 bases line up with TRBD1. The CDR3 contains 14 residues. Germline values: CDR1 SNHLY, CDR2 FYNNEI. After removal of 6 bases from V and 1 base from J, the junction contained 5 bases not matched to a gene. DNA for the CDR3: TGTGCCAGCAGCCCGACAGGGCCGAACACTGAAGCTTTCTTT. This codes for CASSPTGPNTEAFF.